The 20 T cell receptor beta chains given below trace back to one sample, sequenced in a study of blood T cell repertoires in COVID-19. Sequencing used immunoSEQ multiplex PCR; TCRdb keeps in-frame clones, though not all of them. The repertoire holds roughly 150,000 clones, with around 84% as singletons. Sequencing was performed on peripheral blood. The receptors come from a woman aged 45-60 years with acute or convalescent COVID-19.

The chain employs TRBV16 and TRBJ1-3; D unresolved. This CDR3 comprises 14 residues. V was trimmed by 4 bases and J by 0 bases, leaving 7 bases between them. The germline CDR1 and CDR2 sequences are KGHSY and FQNENV. In DNA, the CDR3 is TGTGCCAGCAGCCCCTTTATCTCTGGAAACACCATATATTTT. It codes for CASSPFISGNTIYF. The variable domain in full, completed from reference TRBV16 and TRBJ1-3, reads GEEVAQTPKHLVRGEGQKAKLYCAPIKGHSYVFWYQQVLKNEFKFLISFQNENVFDETGMPKERFSAKCLPNSPCSLEIQATKLEDSAVYFCASSPFISGNTIYFGEGSWLTVV.

This chain uses TRBV7-2 with TRBJ1-2; TRBD1 might be the D (6 bases). This CDR3 comprises 15 residues. The germline V gene has CDR1 SGHTA and CDR2 FQGNSA. The V end lost 5 bases, the J end lost 1 base, and 14 bases lay between the germline ends. The CDR3 loop is CASSVGQGLNYGYTF. The CDR3 nucleotides are TGTGCCAGCAGCGTAGGCCAGGGGCTTAACTATGGCTACACCTTC.

The V gene is TRBV28, the J gene TRBJ2-1, with unresolved D. Per the germline V gene, CDR1 is MDHEN and CDR2 is SYDVKM. The CDR3 consists of 13 residues. Between the trimmed V and J ends, which lost 2 bases and 4 bases, there was a span of 6 bases. The CDR3 sequence is CASSLEYYNEQFF. The CDR3, as DNA: TGTGCCAGCAGTTTAGAGTATTACAATGAGCAGTTCTTC.

CDR3 bases: TGTGCCAGCAGCATCCCGGGACTAGCGGGATACAATGAGCAGTTCTTC. Its protein product is CASSIPGLAGYNEQFF. The chain uses TRBV5-8 and TRBJ2-1; 13 nucleotides line up with TRBD2. CDR1 and CDR2 (germline): SGHTS, YDEGEE. J was trimmed by 4 bases and V by 4 bases; bases with no gene match: 5. This CDR3 contains 16 residues.

For the CDR3, the DNA is TGTGCCATCAGTGAGTCGGAGGGACCCAATCAGCCCCAGCATTTT. This encodes CAISESEGPNQPQHF. The V and J genes are TRBV10-3 and TRBJ1-5, with D possibly being TRBD1 (5 bases). CDR1 ENHRY and CDR2 SYGVKD come from the germline V gene. Trimming stripped 0 bases from V and 3 bases from J, with 9 bases between. The CDR3 runs 15 residues.

This chain connects TRBV5-5 to TRBJ1-2, with 8 nucleotides matching TRBD1. V was pared by 0 bases and J by 4 bases, with 5 bases of the junction left unmatched. Germline V gene data show CDR1 as SGHKS and CDR2 as YYEKEE (reference sequence). The CDR3 contains 15 residues. The CDR3 reads CASSLDQGAFYGYTF. CDR3 nucleotide sequence: TGTGCCAGCAGCTTGGATCAGGGGGCTTTCTATGGCTACACCTTC.

This chain joins TRBV20-1 and TRBJ1-2, with D uncertain. Germline CDR1 and CDR2: DFQATT and SNEGSKA (reference sequence). The CDR3 is 12 residues long. V was clipped by 3 bases and J by 7 bases, with 12 bases between them. CDR3: CSASSGLVGYTF. Here the CDR3 DNA reads TGCAGTGCTAGTTCGGGTCTGGTTGGCTACACCTTC.

The gene calls are TRBV9 and TRBJ2-1, with 9 nucleotides matching TRBD2. Germline trimming cut 3 bases from V and 4 bases from J; bases unmatched to any gene: 5. Germline assignment: CDR1 SGDLS and CDR2 YYNGEE. The CDR3 length is 15 residues. The CDR3 region has the DNA TGTGCCAGCAGCGCCAGACTAGCGGAATACAATGAGCAGTTCTTC. Its translation is CASSARLAEYNEQFF.

V and J are TRBV6-5 and TRBJ1-2, with TRBD1 as a possible D gene (5 bases). The germline V and J ends were trimmed by 11 bases and 4 bases, with 23 bases remaining between them. The CDR3 contains 15 residues. Germline V gene data show CDR1 as MNHEY and CDR2 as SVGAGI. This CDR3 is CAARQGTIFPYGYTF. CDR3 sequence (DNA): TGTGCCGCCCGGCAGGGAACGATCTTCCCCTATGGCTACACCTTC.

The gene calls are TRBV5-6 and TRBJ2-5, with 7 bases aligning to TRBD2. CDR3 length equals 15 residues. CDR1 is SGHDT and CDR2 is YYEEEE in the germline V gene. Losses at the gene ends were 4 bases for V and 5 bases for J; bases not matched to a gene: 11. Here the CDR3 reads CASSLGLGAKETQYF. For the CDR3, the DNA is TGTGCCAGCAGCCTTGGACTAGGTGCTAAGGAGACCCAGTACTTC.

The chain employs TRBV19 and TRBJ1-5, with 9 bases lining up with TRBD1. The J segment lost 1 base and the V segment lost 7 bases, leaving 8 bases of the junction unmatched. The CDR3 contains 16 residues. Germline V CDR1 and CDR2: LNHDA, SQIVND (reference sequence). DNA for the CDR3: TGTGCCAGTAACCCTAGGGACAGGGTCAGCAATCAGCCCCAGCATTTT. Amino acid sequence: CASNPRDRVSNQPQHF.

The chain links TRBV29-1 to TRBJ1-6, with D uncertain. Trimming left V 6 bases short and J 3 bases short, with 15 bases between. Per the germline V gene, CDR1 is SQVTM and CDR2 is ANQGSEA. The CDR3 loop spans 15 amino acids. The CDR3 here is CSVEVREDYNSPLHF. CDR3 coding DNA: TGCAGCGTCGAGGTGAGGGAAGACTATAATTCACCCCTCCACTTT.

The rearrangement links TRBV28 to TRBJ2-7; possible D gene TRBD2, 5 bases. With 7 bases removed from V and 1 base from J, the gap between germline ends came to 11 bases. The length of the CDR3 is 13 residues. Germline lookup yields CDR1 MDHEN and CDR2 SYDVKM. The CDR3 DNA is TGTGCCAGCACCTCCCGGGGTTCCTACGAGCAGTACTTC. Its translation: CASTSRGSYEQYF.

The chain combines TRBV7-2 with TRBJ1-3; 7 bases line up with TRBD1. After removal of 2 bases from V and 2 bases from J, the junction contained 3 bases not matched to a gene. The CDR3 has 15 residues. Per germline, CDR1 SGHTA and CDR2 FQGNSA. The CDR3 DNA reads TGTGCCAGCAGCTTACTGACAGGGACTGGAAACACCATATATTTT. Amino acids: CASSLLTGTGNTIYF.

The chain uses TRBV19 and TRBJ2-5; no firm D call. The ends were cut back, 5 bases at V and 3 bases at J, with 10 bases in the middle. The CDR3 has 13 amino acids. Germline CDR1 and CDR2: LNHDA and SQIVND (reference sequence). DNA of the CDR3: TGTGCCAGTAGTTCCGGGTTAGAAGAGACCCAGTACTTC. Translated: CASSSGLEETQYF.

The J gene is TRBJ2-1, the V gene TRBV4-2; 12 bases are shared with TRBD2. The CDR3 contains 17 residues. From germline, CDR1 is LGHNA and CDR2 YNFKEQ. Germline trimming cut 1 base from V and 5 bases from J; bases unmatched to any gene: 6. CDR3 in DNA: TGTGCCAGCAGCCAAGCCTGGACTAGCGGGATGGACAATGAGCAGTTCTTC. This gives the protein CASSQAWTSGMDNEQFF.

The V gene is TRBV27, the J gene TRBJ1-6, with D uncertain. This CDR3 has 16 residues. V lost 2 bases to trimming and J lost 11 bases, with 19 bases between them. CDR1 MNHEY and CDR2 SMNVEV come from the germline V gene (reference sequence). The CDR3 sequence: CASSLSSTFGGPPLHF. As DNA, the CDR3 is TGTGCCAGCAGTTTAAGTAGCACCTTTGGAGGTCCACCCCTCCACTTT.

In this sample, this clone turned up a few times. V and J are TRBV2 and TRBJ1-5, with D unclear. Trimming cost V 2 bases and J 0 bases, with 17 bases left between them. Germline lookup yields CDR1 SNHLY and CDR2 FYNNEI. The CDR3 runs 18 residues. Written as DNA, the CDR3 is TGTGCCAGCAGTGAACGAGGGCCGCAACCTTATAGCAATCAGCCCCAGCATTTT. Translation gives CASSERGPQPYSNQPQHF.

V is TRBV10-3 and J is TRBJ2-1; a possible D gene is TRBD1 (6 bases). The V end lost 7 bases, the J end lost 9 bases, and 22 bases lay between the germline ends. The germline V gene encodes CDR1 ENHRY and CDR2 SYGVKD. The CDR3 covers 15 residues. This CDR3 reads CAITRTETTSGEQFF. In DNA, the CDR3 is TGTGCCATCACCCGGACAGAAACAACCTCTGGTGAGCAGTTCTTC.

The chain couples TRBV2 to TRBJ2-5, with 8 bases matching TRBD2. J was trimmed by 3 bases and V by 6 bases; bases with no gene match: 6. The CDR3 runs 14 residues. Germline CDR1 reads SNHLY; CDR2 reads FYNNEI. DNA of the CDR3: TGTGCCAGCAGCCAAACTAGCGGAAAAGAGACCCAGTACTTC. Protein sequence: CASSQTSGKETQYF.